This paragraph covers one T cell receptor beta chain sequence. Its antigen is currently unknown. It may be a read error: a sequence one base away is much more abundant. From germline, CDR1 is ENHRY and CDR2 SYGVKD. With 6 bases removed from V and 0 bases from J, the gap between germline ends came to 14 bases. CDR3 length: 15 amino acids. Amplification of TCR beta CDR3 regions used RNA as the template. The HTBI set primed first-round TCR CDR3 RT-PCR. TCRdb called the multiplex PCR reads again in MiXCR, with one record for every CDR3 protein. Of 500,000 to 800,000 distinct CDR3 sequences in the sample, 45% were seen once. This entry belongs to a study of T cells in Graves' hyperthyroidism and ophthalmopathy. Study-wide findings and caveats: Ophthalmopathy was told apart from stable hyperthyroidism by a 13 V-J model. The model forecast ophthalmopathy, anticipating it by a median about six months before onset.

Specimen: peripheral blood or thyroid tissue (not recorded which). The chain couples TRBV10-3 to TRBJ1-1; D remains ambiguous. The sequence was collected from an adult man with Graves' disease, either hyperthyroidism or ophthalmopathy (not recorded which). CDR3 coding DNA: TGTGCCATCAGCCCCGGGAAGGGCTTGAACACTGAAGCTTTCTTT. Protein: CAISPGKGLNTEAFF.